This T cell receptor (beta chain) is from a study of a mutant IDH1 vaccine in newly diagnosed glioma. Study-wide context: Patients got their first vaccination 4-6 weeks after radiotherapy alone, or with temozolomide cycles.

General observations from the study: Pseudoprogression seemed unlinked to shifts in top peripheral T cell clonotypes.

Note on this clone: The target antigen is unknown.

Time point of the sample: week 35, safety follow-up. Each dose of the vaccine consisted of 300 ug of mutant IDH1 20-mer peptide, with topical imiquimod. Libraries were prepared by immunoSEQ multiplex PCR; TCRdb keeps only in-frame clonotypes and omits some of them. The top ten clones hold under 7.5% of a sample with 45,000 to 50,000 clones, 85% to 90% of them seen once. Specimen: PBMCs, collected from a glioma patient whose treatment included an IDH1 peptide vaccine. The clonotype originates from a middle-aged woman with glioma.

The DNA of the CDR3 is TGTGCCAGCTCACCACCCGGGACTAGCGGGAACAATGAGCAGTTCTTC. Translated, it gives CASSPPGTSGNNEQFF. The genes are TRBV18 and TRBJ2-1, with 13 bases aligning to TRBD2. V lost 0 bases to trimming and J lost 5 bases; unmatched junction nucleotides: 1. Looked up from germline, CDR1 is KGHSH and CDR2 is LQKENI. This CDR3 region has 16 residues.